This T cell receptor (beta chain) was captured in a study of blood T cell repertoires in COVID-19. On the study more broadly: Italy, Spain and the United States were the sources of the convalescent and acute COVID-19 samples. T cells, B-cell-depleted T cells, or PBMCs supplied cDNA or gDNA.

Germline assignment: CDR1 KGHSH and CDR2 LQKENI. V shed 4 bases and J 3 bases; nucleotides not matched to a gene: 8. The CDR3 covers 16 residues. In the original workflow: From reference gene primer amplification, estimates of nucleated cell counts were derived. Produced via immunoSEQ multiplex PCR; TCRdb's table is partial and in-frame only. Clonal size and the V and J genes are those of that table, whereas D and trimming came from the DNA. This table has 150,000 to 200,000 clones, just under 90% appearing once. V and J are TRBV18 and TRBJ1-5; 8 bases line up with TRBD1. This TCR was sampled from a woman in her seventies with COVID-19, enrolled during active disease. The sample was peripheral blood. The CDR3 sequence: CASSLGQGGNNQPQHF. The CDR3 region has the DNA TGTGCCAGCTCACTTGGACAGGGAGGAAACAATCAGCCCCAGCATTTT.